This TCR beta chain derives from a study of blood T cell repertoires in COVID-19. Study information: Samples taken during acute and convalescent COVID-19 were collected in the United States, Italy and Spain.

Trimming at V came to 6 bases and at J to 6 bases, leaving 4 bases not matched to a gene. The CDR3 has 13 residues. From germline, CDR1 is WNHNN and CDR2 SYGVQD (reference sequence). Data came from immunoSEQ multiplex PCR; TCRdb stores just in-frame clones and leaves some out. The table shows some 82,000 clones, with roughly 91% occurring only once. The clonotype comes from a woman between 45 and 65 years old in a cohort sampled during active COVID-19. The chain carries TRBV10-1 and TRBJ2-1; the match to TRBD2 covers 8 bases. Sample: peripheral blood. CDR3 in DNA: TGCGCCAGCAGCACCGGGACTAGCAATGAGCAGTTCTTC. This sequence encodes CASSTGTSNEQFF.